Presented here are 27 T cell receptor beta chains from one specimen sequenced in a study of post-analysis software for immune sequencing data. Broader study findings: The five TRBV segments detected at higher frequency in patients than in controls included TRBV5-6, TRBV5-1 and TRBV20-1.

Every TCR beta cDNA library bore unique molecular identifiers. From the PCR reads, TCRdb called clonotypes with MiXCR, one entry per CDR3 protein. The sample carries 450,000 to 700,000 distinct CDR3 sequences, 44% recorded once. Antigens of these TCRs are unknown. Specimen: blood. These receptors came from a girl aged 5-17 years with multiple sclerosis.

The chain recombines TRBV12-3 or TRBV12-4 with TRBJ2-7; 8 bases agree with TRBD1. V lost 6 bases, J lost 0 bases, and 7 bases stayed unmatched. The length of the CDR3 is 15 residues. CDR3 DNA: TGTGCCAGCAGCTGGACAGGGCCGAGCTCCTACGAGCAGTACTTC. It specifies CASSWTGPSSYEQYF.

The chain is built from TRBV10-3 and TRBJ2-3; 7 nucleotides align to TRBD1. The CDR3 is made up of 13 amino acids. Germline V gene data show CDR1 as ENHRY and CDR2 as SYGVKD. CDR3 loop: CVTGDSGTDTQYF. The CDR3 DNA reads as TGTGTCACCGGGGACAGCGGCACAGATACGCAGTATTTT.

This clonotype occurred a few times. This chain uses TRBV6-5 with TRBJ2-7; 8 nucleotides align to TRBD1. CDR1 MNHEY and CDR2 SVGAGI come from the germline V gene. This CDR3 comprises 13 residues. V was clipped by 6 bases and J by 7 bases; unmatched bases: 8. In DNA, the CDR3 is TGTGCCAGCAGCCCAGGACAGGGCTGGGAGCAGTACTTC. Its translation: CASSPGQGWEQYF.

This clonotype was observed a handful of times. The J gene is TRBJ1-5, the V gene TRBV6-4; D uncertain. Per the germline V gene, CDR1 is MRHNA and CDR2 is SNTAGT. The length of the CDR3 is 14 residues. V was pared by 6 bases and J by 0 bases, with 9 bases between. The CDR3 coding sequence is TGTGCCAGCAGAACTACTTATAGCAATCAGCCCCAGCATTTT. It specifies CASRTTYSNQPQHF.

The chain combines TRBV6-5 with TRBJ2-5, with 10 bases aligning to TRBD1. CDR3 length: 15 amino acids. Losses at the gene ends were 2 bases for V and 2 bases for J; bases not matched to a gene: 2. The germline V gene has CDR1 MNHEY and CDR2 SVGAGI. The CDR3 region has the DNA TGTGCCAGCAGTTACGGGGGACAGGGGCAAGAGACCCAGTACTTC. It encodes CASSYGGQGQETQYF.

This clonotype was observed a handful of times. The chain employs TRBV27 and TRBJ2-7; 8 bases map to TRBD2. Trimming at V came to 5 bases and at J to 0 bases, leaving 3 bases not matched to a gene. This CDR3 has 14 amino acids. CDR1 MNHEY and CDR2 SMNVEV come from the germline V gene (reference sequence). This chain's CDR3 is CASSKAGASYEQYF. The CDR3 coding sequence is TGTGCCAGCAGTAAAGCGGGAGCCTCCTACGAGCAGTACTTC.

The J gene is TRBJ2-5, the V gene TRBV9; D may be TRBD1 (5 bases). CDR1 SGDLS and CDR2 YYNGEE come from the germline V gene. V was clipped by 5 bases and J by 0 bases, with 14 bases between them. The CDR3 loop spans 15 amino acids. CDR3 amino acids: CASSGERGNQETQYF. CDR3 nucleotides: TGTGCCAGCAGTGGGGAAAGGGGAAACCAAGAGACCCAGTACTTC. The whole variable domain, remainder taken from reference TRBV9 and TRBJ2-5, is DSGVTQTPKHLITATGQRVTLRCSPRSGDLSVYWYQQSLDQGLQFLIQYYNGEERAKGNILERFSAQQFPDLHSELNLSSLELGDSALYFCASSGERGNQETQYFGPGTRLLVL.

CDR3 in amino acids: CASSPSAGASSYEQYF. The CDR3 DNA is TGCGCCAGCAGCCCCTCCGCCGGGGCTAGCTCCTACGAGCAGTACTTC. V is TRBV5-1 and J is TRBJ2-7; D may correspond to TRBD1 or TRBD2 (5 bases each). The ends were cut back, 4 bases at V and 0 bases at J, with 17 bases in the middle. The CDR3 consists of 16 residues. CDR1 is SGHRS and CDR2 is YFSETQ in the germline V gene.

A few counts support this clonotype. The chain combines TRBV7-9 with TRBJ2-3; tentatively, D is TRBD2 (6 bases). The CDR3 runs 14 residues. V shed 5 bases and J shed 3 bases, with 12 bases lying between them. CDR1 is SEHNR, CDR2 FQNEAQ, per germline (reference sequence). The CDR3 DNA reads TGTGCCAGCAGCACTCGACTAGAGACAGATACGCAGTATTTT. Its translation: CASSTRLETDTQYF.

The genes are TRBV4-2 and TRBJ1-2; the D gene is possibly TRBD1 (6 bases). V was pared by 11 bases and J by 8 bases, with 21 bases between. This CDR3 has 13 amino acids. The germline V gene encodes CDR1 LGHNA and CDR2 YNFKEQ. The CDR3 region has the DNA TGTGCCTTCTCCCGGGACATTAATGGAGGCTACACCTTC. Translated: CAFSRDINGGYTF.

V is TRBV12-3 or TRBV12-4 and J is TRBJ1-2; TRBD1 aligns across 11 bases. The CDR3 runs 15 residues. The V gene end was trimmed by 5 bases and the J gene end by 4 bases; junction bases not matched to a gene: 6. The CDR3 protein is CASSRTGGEGYGYTF. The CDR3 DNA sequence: TGTGCCAGCAGTAGGACAGGGGGCGAGGGCTATGGCTACACCTTC.

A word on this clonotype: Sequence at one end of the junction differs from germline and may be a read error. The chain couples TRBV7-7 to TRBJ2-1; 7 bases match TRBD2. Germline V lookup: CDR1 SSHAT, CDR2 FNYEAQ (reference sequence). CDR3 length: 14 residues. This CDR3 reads CASSLTVSGDEQFF. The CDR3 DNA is TGTGCTAGCAGCTTAACGGTCAGCGGGGATGAGCAGTTCTTC.

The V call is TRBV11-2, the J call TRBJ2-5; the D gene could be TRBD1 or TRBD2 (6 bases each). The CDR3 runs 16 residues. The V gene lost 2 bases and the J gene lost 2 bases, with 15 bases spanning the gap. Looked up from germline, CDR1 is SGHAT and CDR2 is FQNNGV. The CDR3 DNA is TGTGCCAGCAGCTTATCCCACGGGGGCCAGCAAGAGACCCAGTACTTC. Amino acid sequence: CASSLSHGGQQETQYF.

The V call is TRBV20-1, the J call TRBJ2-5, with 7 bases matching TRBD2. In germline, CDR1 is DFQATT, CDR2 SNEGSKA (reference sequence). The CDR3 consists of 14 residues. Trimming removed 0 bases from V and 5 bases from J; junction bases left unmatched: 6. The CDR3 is CSAREESSGETQYF. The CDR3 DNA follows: TGCAGTGCTAGAGAGGAGTCTAGCGGTGAGACCCAGTACTTC.

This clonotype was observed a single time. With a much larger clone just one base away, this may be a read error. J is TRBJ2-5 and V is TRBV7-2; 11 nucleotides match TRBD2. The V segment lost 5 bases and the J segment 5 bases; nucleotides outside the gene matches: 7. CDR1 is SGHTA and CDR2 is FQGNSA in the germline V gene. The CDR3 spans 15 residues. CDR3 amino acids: CTSSPTSGSPETQYF. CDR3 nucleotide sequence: TGTACCAGCAGCCCTACTAGCGGGAGTCCGGAGACCCAGTACTTC.

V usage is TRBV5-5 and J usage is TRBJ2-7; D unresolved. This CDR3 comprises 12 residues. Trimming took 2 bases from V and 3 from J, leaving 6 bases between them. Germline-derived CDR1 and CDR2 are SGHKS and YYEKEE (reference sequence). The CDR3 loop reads CASSFYGYEQYF. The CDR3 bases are TGTGCCAGCAGCTTTTACGGCTACGAGCAGTACTTC.

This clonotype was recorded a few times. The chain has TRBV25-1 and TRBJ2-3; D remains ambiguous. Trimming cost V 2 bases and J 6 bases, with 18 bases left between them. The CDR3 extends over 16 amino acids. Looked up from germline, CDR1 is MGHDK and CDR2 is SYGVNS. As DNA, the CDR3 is TGTGCCAGCAGTGAACCAAACAACAGAGCCTTGGATACGCAGTATTTT. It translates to CASSEPNNRALDTQYF.

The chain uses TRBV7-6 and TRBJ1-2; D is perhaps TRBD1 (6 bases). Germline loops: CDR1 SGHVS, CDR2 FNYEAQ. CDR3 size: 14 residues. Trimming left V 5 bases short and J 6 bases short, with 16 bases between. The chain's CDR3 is CASSPGGESDGYTF. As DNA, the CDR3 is TGTGCCAGCAGCCCTGGGGGCGAATCAGATGGCTACACCTTC. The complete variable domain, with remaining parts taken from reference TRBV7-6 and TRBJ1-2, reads GAGVSQSPRYKVTKRGQDVALRCDPISGHVSLYWYRQALGQGPEFLTYFNYEAQQDKSGLPNDRFSAERPEGSISTLTIQRTEQRDSAMYRCASSPGGESDGYTFGSGTRLTVV.

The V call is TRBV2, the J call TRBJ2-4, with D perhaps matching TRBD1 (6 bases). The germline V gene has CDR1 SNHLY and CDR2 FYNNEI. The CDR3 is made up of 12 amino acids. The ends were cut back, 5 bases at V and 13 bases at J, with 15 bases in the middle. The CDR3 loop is CASSRQDVEQYF. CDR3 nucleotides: TGTGCCAGCAGTCGACAGGACGTGGAGCAGTACTTC.

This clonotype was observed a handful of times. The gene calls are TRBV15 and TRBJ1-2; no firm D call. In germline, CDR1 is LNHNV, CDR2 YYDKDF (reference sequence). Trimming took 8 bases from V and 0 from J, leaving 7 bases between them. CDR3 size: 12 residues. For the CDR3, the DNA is TGTGCCACCCTAGCTGCTAACTATGGCTACACCTTC. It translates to CATLAANYGYTF.

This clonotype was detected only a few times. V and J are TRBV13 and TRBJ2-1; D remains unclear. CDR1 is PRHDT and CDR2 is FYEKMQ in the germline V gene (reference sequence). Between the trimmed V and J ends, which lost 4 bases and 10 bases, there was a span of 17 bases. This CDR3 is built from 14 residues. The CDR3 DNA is TGTGCCAGCAGCTCCCTTACACCTATAGGAGAGCAGTTCTTC. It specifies CASSSLTPIGEQFF.

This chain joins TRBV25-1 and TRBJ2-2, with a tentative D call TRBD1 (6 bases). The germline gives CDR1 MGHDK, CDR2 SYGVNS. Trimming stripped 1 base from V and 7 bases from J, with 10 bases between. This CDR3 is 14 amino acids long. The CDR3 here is CASSESRRGGELFF. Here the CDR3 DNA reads TGTGCCAGCAGTGAATCCCGCAGGGGCGGGGAGCTGTTTTTT.

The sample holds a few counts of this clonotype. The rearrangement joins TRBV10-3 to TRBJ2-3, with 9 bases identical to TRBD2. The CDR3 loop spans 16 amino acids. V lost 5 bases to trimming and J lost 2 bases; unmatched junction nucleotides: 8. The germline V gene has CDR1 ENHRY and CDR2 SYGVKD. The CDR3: CAISTGLAYNTDTQYF. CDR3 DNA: TGTGCCATCAGTACCGGACTAGCGTACAACACAGATACGCAGTATTTT.

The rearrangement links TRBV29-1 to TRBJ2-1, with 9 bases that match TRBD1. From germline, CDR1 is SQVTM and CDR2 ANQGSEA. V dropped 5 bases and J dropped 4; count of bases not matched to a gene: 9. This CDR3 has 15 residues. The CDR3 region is CSVLEQGAIYNEQFF. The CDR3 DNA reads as TGCAGCGTTCTGGAACAGGGGGCTATTTACAATGAGCAGTTCTTC.

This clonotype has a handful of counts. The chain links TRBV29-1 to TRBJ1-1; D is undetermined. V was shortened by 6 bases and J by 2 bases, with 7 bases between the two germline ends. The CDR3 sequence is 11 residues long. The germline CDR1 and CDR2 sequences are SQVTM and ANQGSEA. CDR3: CSVGVNTEAFF. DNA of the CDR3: TGCAGCGTCGGGGTAAACACTGAAGCTTTCTTT.

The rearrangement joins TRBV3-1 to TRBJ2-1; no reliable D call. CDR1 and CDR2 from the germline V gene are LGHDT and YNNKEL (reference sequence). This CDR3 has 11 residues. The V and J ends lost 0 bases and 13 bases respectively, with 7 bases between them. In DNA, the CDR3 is TGTGCCAGCAGCCAAGAGGGCGCCCAGTTCTTC. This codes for CASSQEGAQFF.

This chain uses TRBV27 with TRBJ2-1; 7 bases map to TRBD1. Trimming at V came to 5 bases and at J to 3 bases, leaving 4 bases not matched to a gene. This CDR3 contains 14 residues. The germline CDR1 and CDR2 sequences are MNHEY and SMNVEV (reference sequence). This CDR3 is CASSDRDRYNEQFF. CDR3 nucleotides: TGTGCCAGCAGTGACAGGGACCGCTACAATGAGCAGTTCTTC.